The 15 T cell receptor beta chains in this list originate from one sample, sequenced in a study of cytomegalovirus exposure and HLA in healthy donors. PCR used 60 Vbeta primers and 13 Jbeta primers. Profiled with immunoSEQ multiplex PCR; TCRdb holds only in-frame clones, not every one. The data hold some 130,000 clones, with 60% to 85% observed a single time. Sequencing used PBMCs. These receptors all stem from a woman in her 30s in good health and CMV-seropositive.

There are a few counts of this clone. The CDR3 coding sequence is TGCGCCAGCAGCCAAGACCTCACGACAGACCCCCAGTACTTC. As protein: CASSQDLTTDPQYF. This rearrangement joins TRBV4-3 to TRBJ2-5; maybe TRBD1 (5 bases). From germline, CDR1 is LGHNA and CDR2 YSLEER. The CDR3 is 14 residues long. The germline V and J ends were trimmed by 0 bases and 9 bases, with 14 bases remaining between them.

The V and J genes are TRBV6-5 and TRBJ2-5; D is unresolved. Germline V gene lookup returns CDR1 MNHEY and CDR2 SVGAGI. The V and J ends lost 0 bases and 5 bases respectively, with 7 bases between them. This CDR3 has 13 amino acids. The CDR3, as DNA: TGTGCCAGCAGTTACTCTTGGCGGGAGACCCAGTACTTC. This gives the protein CASSYSWRETQYF.

As regards this clone: At one end the junction does not follow the germline gene, possibly because of a read error. The chain employs TRBV29-1 and TRBJ1-4, with 9 positions matching TRBD1. The CDR3 consists of 14 residues. Germline lookup yields CDR1 SQVTM and CDR2 ANQGSEA. The CDR3 reads CSVGQGGTSEKLFF. Written as DNA, the CDR3 is TGCAGCGTGGGACAGGGTGGGACTAGTGAAAAACTGTTTTTT.

The rearrangement links TRBV7-9 to TRBJ1-5; 7 bases are shared with TRBD1. Germline V gene sequence: CDR1 SEHNR, CDR2 FQNEAQ (reference sequence). V was pared by 1 base and J by 7 bases, with 16 bases of the junction left unmatched. The CDR3 covers 18 residues. The CDR3 loop is CASSLVRDSGMLEQPQHF. Written as DNA, the CDR3 is TGTGCCAGCAGCTTAGTCCGGGACAGTGGAATGCTAGAACAGCCCCAGCATTTT.

This rearrangement joins TRBV6-1 to TRBJ2-5; maybe TRBD2 (5 bases). V was cut by 6 bases and J by 3 bases, with 14 bases left in between. The CDR3 is 14 residues long. Germline V gene data show CDR1 as MNHNS and CDR2 as SASEGT. CDR3 in amino acids: CASRRTYSEETQYF. The CDR3 DNA follows: TGTGCCAGCAGGAGGACTTACAGTGAAGAGACCCAGTACTTC.

The chain employs TRBV9 and TRBJ1-1; possible D gene TRBD1, 5 bases. This CDR3 comprises 14 residues. CDR1 and CDR2 from the germline V gene are SGDLS and YYNGEE. Between the trimmed V and J ends, which lost 3 bases and 0 bases, there was a span of 9 bases. The DNA of the CDR3 is TGTGCCAGCAGCGCCCCGGGGGTGAACACTGAAGCTTTCTTT. It translates to CASSAPGVNTEAFF.

The rearrangement links TRBV27 to TRBJ2-1; TRBD2 agrees at 16 bases. There are 17 residues in the CDR3. V was clipped by 5 bases and J by 12 bases; unmatched bases: 13. Germline CDR1 reads MNHEY; CDR2 reads SMNVEV (reference sequence). Here the CDR3 DNA reads TGTGCCAGCAGTCCGGGGACTAGCGGGGGGGTTGAGTTTGGGCAGTTCTTC. It translates to CASSPGTSGGVEFGQFF.

The chain couples TRBV7-6 to TRBJ2-1; D is ambiguous. V was clipped by 5 bases and J by 8 bases, with 22 bases between them. The germline V gene has CDR1 SGHVS and CDR2 FNYEAQ. This CDR3 contains 16 residues. The CDR3 loop is CASSTSPGLAWDEQFF. The CDR3, as DNA: TGTGCCAGCAGCACCTCACCCGGGTTAGCATGGGATGAGCAGTTCTTC.

The chain uses TRBV6-1 and TRBJ1-2, with 7 bases lining up with TRBD1. Germline-derived CDR1 and CDR2 are MNHNS and SASEGT. The CDR3 consists of 14 residues. The V segment lost 1 base and the J segment 4 bases; nucleotides outside the gene matches: 3. CDR3 in amino acids: CASSEGTGPYGYTF. CDR3 nucleotides: TGTGCCAGCAGTGAAGGGACAGGCCCCTATGGCTACACCTTC.

This clone turned up a few times. This chain uses TRBV5-1 with TRBJ2-1; D perhaps matches TRBD2 (6 bases). The V and J ends lost 3 bases and 7 bases respectively, with 14 bases between them. The CDR3 contains 14 residues. Germline CDR1 SGHRS, CDR2 YFSETQ. In nucleotides, the CDR3 is TGCGCCAGCAGCTCAACGGCGGGGAAAAATGAGCAGTTCTTC. Its translation is CASSSTAGKNEQFF.

This CDR3 is CASSNRLYGYTF. CDR3 DNA sequence: TGTGCCAGTAGCAATAGACTCTATGGCTACACCTTC. The rearrangement links TRBV19 to TRBJ1-2; D not resolved. The CDR3 spans 12 residues. Trimming shortened V by 6 bases and J by 4 bases, and 9 bases separated the two germline ends. The germline gives CDR1 LNHDA, CDR2 SQIVND (reference sequence).

This clone has a handful of counts. This chain connects TRBV4-3 to TRBJ2-3, with 11 bases matching TRBD2. Germline V gives CDR1 LGHNA, CDR2 YSLEER. The CDR3 is made up of 16 amino acids. The V and J ends lost 0 bases and 4 bases, in that order; junction bases with no gene match: 3. CDR3 amino acids: CASSQDLAGGADTQYF. DNA of the CDR3: TGCGCCAGCAGCCAAGACCTAGCGGGGGGTGCAGATACGCAGTATTTT.

This clone was picked up a small number of times. The rearrangement joins TRBV4-3 to TRBJ1-4; D is possibly TRBD1 (5 bases). V was trimmed by 1 base and J by 4 bases, leaving 10 bases between them. CDR1 is LGHNA, CDR2 YSLEER, per germline. This CDR3 spans 15 amino acids. The CDR3 sequence is CASSQGPGDNEKLFF. The CDR3 coding sequence is TGCGCCAGCAGCCAAGGGCCGGGGGATAATGAAAAACTGTTTTTT.

This clone occurred a few times. The chain couples TRBV4-2 to TRBJ2-7, with TRBD2 identical over 14 bases. Unmatched junction bases numbered 12, after V lost 4 bases and J lost 4 bases. The CDR3 loop spans 18 amino acids. Germline values: CDR1 LGHNA, CDR2 YNFKEQ. Written as DNA, the CDR3 is TGTGCCAGCAGCCCACTGACTAGCGGGGGGGCCTTACCTTACGAGCAGTACTTC. Its protein product is CASSPLTSGGALPYEQYF.

The chain recombines TRBV28 with TRBJ1-6; 8 nucleotides match TRBD1. Germline assignment: CDR1 MDHEN and CDR2 SYDVKM. Trimming at V came to 6 bases and at J to 9 bases, leaving 16 bases not matched to a gene. The CDR3 contains 17 residues. The CDR3 region is CASSLWDGGQGPSPLHF. The CDR3 region has the DNA TGTGCCAGCAGCCTTTGGGACGGTGGACAGGGTCCTTCACCCCTCCACTTT.